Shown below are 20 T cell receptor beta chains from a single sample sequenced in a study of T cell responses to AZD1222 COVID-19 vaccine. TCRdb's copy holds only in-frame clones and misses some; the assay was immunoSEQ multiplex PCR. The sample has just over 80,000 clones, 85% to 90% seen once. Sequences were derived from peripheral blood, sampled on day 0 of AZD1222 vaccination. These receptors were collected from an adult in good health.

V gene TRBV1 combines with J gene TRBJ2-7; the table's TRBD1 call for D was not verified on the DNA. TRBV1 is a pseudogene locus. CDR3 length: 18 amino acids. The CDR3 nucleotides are TGCACCAGCAGCCAAGACGTTTCGGGACAAGAGATTGGATACGAGCAGTACTTC. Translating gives CTSSQDVSGQEIGYEQYF.

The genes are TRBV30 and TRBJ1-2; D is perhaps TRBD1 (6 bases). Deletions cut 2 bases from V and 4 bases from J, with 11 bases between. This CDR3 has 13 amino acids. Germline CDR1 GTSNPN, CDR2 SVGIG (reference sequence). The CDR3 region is CAWSYREGYGYTF. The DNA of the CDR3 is TGTGCCTGGAGTTACAGGGAGGGCTATGGCTACACCTTC. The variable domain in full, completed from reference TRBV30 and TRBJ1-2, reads SQTIHQWPATLVQPVGSPLSLECTVEGTSNPNLYWYRQAAGRGLQLLFYSVGIGQISSEVPQNLSASRPQDRQFILSSKKLLLSDSGFYLCAWSYREGYGYTFGSGTRLTVV.

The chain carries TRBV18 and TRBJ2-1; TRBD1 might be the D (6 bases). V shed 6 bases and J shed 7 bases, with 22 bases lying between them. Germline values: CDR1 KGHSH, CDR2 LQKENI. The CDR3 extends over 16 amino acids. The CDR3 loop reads CASSRQETVLGNEQFF. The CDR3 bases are TGTGCCAGCTCCCGACAGGAAACGGTATTGGGAAATGAGCAGTTCTTC.

CDR3 DNA: TGCGCCAGCAGTGACCCGCAGGGAGGCGACTATGGCTACACCTTC. Translating gives CASSDPQGGDYGYTF. The V and J genes are TRBV10-2 and TRBJ1-2; D may be TRBD1 (5 bases). Germline lookup yields CDR1 WSHSY and CDR2 SAAADI. Trimming left V 3 bases short and J 3 bases short, with 14 bases between. The CDR3 loop spans 15 amino acids.

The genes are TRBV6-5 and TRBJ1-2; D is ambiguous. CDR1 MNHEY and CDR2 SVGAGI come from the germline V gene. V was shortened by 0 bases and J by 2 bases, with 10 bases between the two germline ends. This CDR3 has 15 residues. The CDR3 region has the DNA TGTGCCAGCAGTTACTCGTGGCAGATCAACTATGGCTACACCTTC. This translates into CASSYSWQINYGYTF.

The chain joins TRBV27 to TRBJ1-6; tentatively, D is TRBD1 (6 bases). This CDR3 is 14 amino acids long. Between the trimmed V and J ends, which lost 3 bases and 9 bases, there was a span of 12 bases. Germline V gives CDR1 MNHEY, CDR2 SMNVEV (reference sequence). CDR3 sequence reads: CASSFLGARSPLHF. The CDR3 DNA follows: TGTGCCAGCAGTTTTTTGGGGGCGCGTTCACCCCTCCACTTT.

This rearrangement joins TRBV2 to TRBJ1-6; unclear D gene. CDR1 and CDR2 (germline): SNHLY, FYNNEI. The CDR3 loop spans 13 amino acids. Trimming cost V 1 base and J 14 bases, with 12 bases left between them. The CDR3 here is CASSEVKQSTLHF. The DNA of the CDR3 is TGTGCCAGCAGTGAAGTCAAACAGAGCACCCTCCACTTT.

CDR3 region: CASSPWTGPLATNEKLFF. The CDR3 region has the DNA TGTGCCAGCAGCCCGTGGACAGGTCCCCTTGCAACTAATGAAAAACTGTTTTTT. V is TRBV7-2 and J is TRBJ1-4, with TRBD1 identical over 7 bases. Trimming cost V 5 bases and J 0 bases; bases outside gene matches: 12. CDR1 SGHTA and CDR2 FQGNSA come from the germline V gene. The CDR3 totals 18 residues.

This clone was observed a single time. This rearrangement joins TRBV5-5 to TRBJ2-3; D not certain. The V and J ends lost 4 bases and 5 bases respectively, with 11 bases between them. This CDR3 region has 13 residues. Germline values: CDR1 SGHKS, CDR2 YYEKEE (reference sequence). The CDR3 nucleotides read TGTGCCAGCAGCCCGACTTCCCGAGATACGCAGTATTTT. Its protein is CASSPTSRDTQYF. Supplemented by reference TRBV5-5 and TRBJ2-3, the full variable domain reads DAGVTQSPTHLIKTRGQQVTLRCSPISGHKSVSWYQQVLGQGPQFIFQYYEKEERGRGNFPDRFSARQFPNYSSELNVNALLLGDSALYLCASSPTSRDTQYFGPGTRLTVL.

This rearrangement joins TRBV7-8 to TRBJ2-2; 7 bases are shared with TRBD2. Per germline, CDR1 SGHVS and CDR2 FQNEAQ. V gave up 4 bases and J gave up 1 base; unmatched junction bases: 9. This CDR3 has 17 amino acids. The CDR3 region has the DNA TGTGCCAGCAGCTACCTTTGGGGGGGGAGGAACACCGGGGAGCTGTTTTTT. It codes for CASSYLWGGRNTGELFF.

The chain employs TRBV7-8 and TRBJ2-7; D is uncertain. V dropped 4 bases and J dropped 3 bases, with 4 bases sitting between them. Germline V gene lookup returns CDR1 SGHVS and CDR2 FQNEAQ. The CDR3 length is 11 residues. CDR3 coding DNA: TGTGCCAGCAGCTCCTACTACGAGCAGTACTTC. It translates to CASSSYYEQYF.

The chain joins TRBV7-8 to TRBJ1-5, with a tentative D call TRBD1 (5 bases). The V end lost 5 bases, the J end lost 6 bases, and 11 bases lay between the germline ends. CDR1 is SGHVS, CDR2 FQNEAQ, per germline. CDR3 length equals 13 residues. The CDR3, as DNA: TGTGCCAGCAGCCGGGGGGAGGGTCAGCCCCAGCATTTT. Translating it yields CASSRGEGQPQHF. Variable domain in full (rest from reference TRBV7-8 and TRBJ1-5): GAGVSQSPRYKVAKRGQDVALRCDPISGHVSLFWYQQALGQGPEFLTYFQNEAQLDKSGLPSDRFFAERPEGSVSTLKIQRTQQEDSAVYLCASSRGEGQPQHFGDGTRLSIL.

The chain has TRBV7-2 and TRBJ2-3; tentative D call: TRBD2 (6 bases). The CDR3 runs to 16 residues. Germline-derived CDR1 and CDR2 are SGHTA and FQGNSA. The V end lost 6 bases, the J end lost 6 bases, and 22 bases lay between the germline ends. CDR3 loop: CASRMIWRDPGDTQYF. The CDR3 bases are TGTGCCAGCAGGATGATTTGGCGGGACCCGGGGGATACGCAGTATTTT.

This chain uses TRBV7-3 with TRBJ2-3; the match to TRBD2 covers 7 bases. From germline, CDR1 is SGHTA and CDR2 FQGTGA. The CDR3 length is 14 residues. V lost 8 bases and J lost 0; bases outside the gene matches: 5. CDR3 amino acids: CASRPSGSTDTQYF. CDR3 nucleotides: TGTGCCAGCCGTCCTAGCGGTAGCACAGATACGCAGTATTTT.

CDR3: CASSARDLRGYTF. In DNA, the CDR3 is TGTGCCAGTAGTGCTAGGGACCTGAGGGGCTACACCTTC. This chain uses TRBV19 with TRBJ1-2; D possibly corresponds to TRBD1 (5 bases). Germline CDR1 and CDR2: LNHDA and SQIVND (reference sequence). V was clipped by 5 bases and J by 8 bases, with 15 bases between them. The CDR3 consists of 13 residues.

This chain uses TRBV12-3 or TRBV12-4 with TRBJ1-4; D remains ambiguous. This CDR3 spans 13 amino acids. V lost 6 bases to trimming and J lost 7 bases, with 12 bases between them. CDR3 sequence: CASSRTKGEKLFF. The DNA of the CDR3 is TGTGCCAGCAGCCGGACCAAGGGTGAAAAACTGTTTTTT.

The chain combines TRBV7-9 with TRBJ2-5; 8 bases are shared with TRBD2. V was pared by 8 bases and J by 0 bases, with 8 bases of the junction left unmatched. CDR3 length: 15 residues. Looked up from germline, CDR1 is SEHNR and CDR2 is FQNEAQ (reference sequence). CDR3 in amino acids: CASEWAGGDQETQYF. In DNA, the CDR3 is TGTGCCAGCGAATGGGCGGGGGGCGACCAAGAGACCCAGTACTTC.

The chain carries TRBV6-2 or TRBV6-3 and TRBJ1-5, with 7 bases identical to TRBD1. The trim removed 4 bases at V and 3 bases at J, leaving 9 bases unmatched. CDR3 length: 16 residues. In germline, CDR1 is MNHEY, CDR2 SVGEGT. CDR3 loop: CASSSFLGTDNQPQHF. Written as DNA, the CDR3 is TGTGCCAGCAGTTCCTTCCTCGGGACAGACAATCAGCCCCAGCATTTT.

The CDR3 DNA is TGTGCCAGCAGCCCGATATCAGGGGCGTCCCTCTCCTATGGCTACACCTTC. Translating it yields CASSPISGASLSYGYTF. This chain connects TRBV9 to TRBJ1-2; TRBD1 might be the D (6 bases). V lost 4 bases and J 4 bases, leaving 23 bases between the germline ends. Germline CDR1 and CDR2: SGDLS and YYNGEE. The CDR3 length is 17 residues.

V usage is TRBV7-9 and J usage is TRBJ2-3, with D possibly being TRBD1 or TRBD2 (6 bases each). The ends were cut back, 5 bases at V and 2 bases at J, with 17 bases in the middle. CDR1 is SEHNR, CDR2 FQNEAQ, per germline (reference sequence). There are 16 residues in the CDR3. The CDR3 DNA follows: TGTGCCAGCAGCCCCCCCGTGGGGGGCCTCACAGATACGCAGTATTTT. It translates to CASSPPVGGLTDTQYF.